This paragraph reports one T cell receptor beta chain. The clone's antigen remains unknown. No base qualities exist here, and no much larger clone lies one base off it. Other DNA sequences within the sample encode an identical CDR3. These data belong to a study of shared clonotypes between healthy human individuals (TCRdb year 2020). For context, the study as a whole: A couple of women and a few men aged 18 to 49 years were included in the cohort. For each donor, CD4 naive and CD4 memory were each given three plates, CD8 naive was given two plates, and CD8 memory was given one plate. To estimate repertoire size and how much clonotypes are shared between individuals, the study performed deep sequencing of blood TCR repertoires from about five healthy adults. To increase sequencing depth and limit assay-specific biases, TCR repertoire library preparation and sequencing were carried out by different laboratories using diverse techniques. Between about 0.85 and 8.9 billion PBMCs per donor were obtained by leukapheresis.

V is shortened by 0 bases, J by 4 bases, and the region joining them spans 7 bases. Via the germline V gene, CDR1 is LGHNA and CDR2 YSLEER. From cysteine to phenylalanine, the CDR3 is 13 amino acids long. Just the 39-base CDR3 DNA is kept, in frame starting at base 1. Overall results and qualifications from the work: Even with the large sequencing depth, rarefaction of the sorted-subset datasets indicated that sequencing was incomplete. Compared with non-shared clonotypes, clonotypes shared by all four sorted-subset donors had higher generation probabilities. Sampling was limited to blood, and TCR repertoires in tissue likely differ from TCR repertoires in blood. Across a few donors, around 5% of naive CD4, roughly 3.4% of naive CD8, under 2.5% of memory CD4, and about 0.4% of memory CD8 clonotypes were shared. Based on pairwise subsampling, the degree of clonotype sharing among donors was expected to be affected by sequencing depth. The genetic and exposure-history diversity represented was limited by the small number of donors. Naive subsets generally had larger estimated clonotype richness than memory subsets did.

Using the deep immunoSEQ assay, multiplex PCR amplified TCR CDR3 regions from genomic DNA. For each cell subset, the extracted genomic DNA was distributed evenly across all wells of several immunoSEQ 96-well plates, and each plate served as one replicate. For sorted subsets, each replicate PCR was loaded with roughly 0.2 ug genomic DNA, equivalent to 30,000 or so T cell genomes. Purified libraries were quantified with a Qubit 3.0 fluorometer, sized on a Bioanalyzer 2100, and re-quantified with the KAPA Library Quantification kit. A separate single-read 150-cycle Illumina NextSeq 550 flow cell was used to sequence each immunoSEQ 96-well plate. The paper's data handling went like this. The immunoSEQ output contained only junctional sequences without quality scores, so filtering could not match that applied to full-length reads. To assign V/J genes and CDR3, sequences were annotated against IMGT germline references using PyIR, a Python wrapper for IgBLAST v1.9. Any read was removed if the V/J assignment was weak (E-value above 1e-6), the CDR3 was missing, or the read contained stop codons, out-of-frame junctions, or ambiguous translated residues. V3J clonotypes were defined as sequences sharing an identical inferred V gene, J gene, and CDR3 amino acid sequence. The percentage overlap between two repertoires was calculated by dividing the number of shared unique clonotypes by the size of the smaller repertoire. RTK rarefaction, the Chao1 estimator, and Recon v2.1 estimates of unobserved clonotypes were used to assess repertoire richness. OLGA was used to compute generation probabilities for all TCRbeta clonotypes that the gDNA method yielded from several donors. In TCRdb, the immuneACCESS table is reduced to in-frame sequences with V and J assigned. These tables do not hold every clone; where another copy was compared, an unresolved V gene accounts for under half, and the others remain unexplained. The V and J calls and the clone size are those of that table, but D and trimming were determined from the DNA. In all, the sample holds around 2.1 million clones, and roughly 91% of those were seen once. Together, the top ten hold 1.7% of the sample.

CD8 naive samples were CD45RO-negative cells positively selected for CCR7, giving a CD45RA+CCR7+ population that excluded TemRA cells. The donors were healthy, HIV-negative adults who had no recently reported acute infections or vaccinations. Every donor was a Caucasian adult residing in Nashville, Tennessee, USA. Blood was collected by leukapheresis, and PBMCs were isolated by Ficoll-Histopaque density gradient centrifugation and then cryopreserved in liquid nitrogen vapor phase. Purity and quantity of every magnetically sorted T cell population were checked by analytical flow cytometry. Each sorted fraction had its genomic DNA isolated and then quantified by UV absorbance on a Nanodrop 2000c.

The specimen was naive CD8+ T cells from PBMCs. The intended sense of this specimen's cell subset or site label: CD45RA+CCR7+. The V and J genes are TRBV4-3 and TRBJ2-7; no D gene call is confident. This sequence originates from a man between 18 and 29 years old in good health. Some clones in this sample may be carry-over from other donors' samples. The DNA reads as follows: TGCGCCAGCAGCCAAGATAGAGCATACGAGCAGTACTTC. Its coded protein is CASSQDRAYEQYF.